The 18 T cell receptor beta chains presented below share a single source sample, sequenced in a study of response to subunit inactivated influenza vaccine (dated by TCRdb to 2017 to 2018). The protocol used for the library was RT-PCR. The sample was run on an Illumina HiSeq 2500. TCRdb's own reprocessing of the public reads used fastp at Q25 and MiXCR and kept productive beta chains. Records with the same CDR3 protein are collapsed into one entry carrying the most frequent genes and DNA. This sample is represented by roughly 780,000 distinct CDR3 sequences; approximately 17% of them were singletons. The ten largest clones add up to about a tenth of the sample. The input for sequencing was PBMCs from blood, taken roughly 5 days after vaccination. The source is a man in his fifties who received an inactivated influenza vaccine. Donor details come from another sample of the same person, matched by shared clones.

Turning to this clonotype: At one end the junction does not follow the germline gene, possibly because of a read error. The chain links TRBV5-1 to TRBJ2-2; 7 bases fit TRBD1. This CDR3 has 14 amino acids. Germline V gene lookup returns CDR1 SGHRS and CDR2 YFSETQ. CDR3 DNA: TGCGCCAGCAGCGGGGGACAGCTTACCGGGGAGCTGTATTTT. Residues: CASSGGQLTGELYF.

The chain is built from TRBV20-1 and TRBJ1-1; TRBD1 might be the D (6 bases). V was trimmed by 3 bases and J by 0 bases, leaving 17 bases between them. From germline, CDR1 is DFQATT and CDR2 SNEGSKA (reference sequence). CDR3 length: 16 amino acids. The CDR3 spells CSARGGGRVMNTEAFF. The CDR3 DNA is TGCAGTGCTAGGGGGGGCGGCAGGGTCATGAACACTGAAGCTTTCTTT.

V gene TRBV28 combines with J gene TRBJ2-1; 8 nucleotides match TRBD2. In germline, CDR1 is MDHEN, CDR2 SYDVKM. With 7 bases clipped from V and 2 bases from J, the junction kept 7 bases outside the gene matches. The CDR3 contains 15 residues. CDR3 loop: CASKPPGLAYNEQFF. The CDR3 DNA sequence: TGTGCCAGCAAACCGCCGGGACTAGCCTACAATGAGCAGTTCTTC.

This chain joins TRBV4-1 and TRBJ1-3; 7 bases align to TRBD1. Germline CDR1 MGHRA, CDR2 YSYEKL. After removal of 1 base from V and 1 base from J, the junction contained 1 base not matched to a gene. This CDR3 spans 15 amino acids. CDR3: CASSQADRSGNTIYF. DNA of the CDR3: TGCGCCAGCAGCCAAGCGGACAGGTCTGGAAACACCATATATTTT.

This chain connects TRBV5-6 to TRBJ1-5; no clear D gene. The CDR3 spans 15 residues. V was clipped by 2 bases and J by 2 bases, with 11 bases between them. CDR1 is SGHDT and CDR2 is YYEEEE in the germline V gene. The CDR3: CASSFSVEGNQPQHF. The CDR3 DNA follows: TGTGCCAGCAGCTTTTCGGTGGAAGGCAATCAGCCCCAGCATTTT.

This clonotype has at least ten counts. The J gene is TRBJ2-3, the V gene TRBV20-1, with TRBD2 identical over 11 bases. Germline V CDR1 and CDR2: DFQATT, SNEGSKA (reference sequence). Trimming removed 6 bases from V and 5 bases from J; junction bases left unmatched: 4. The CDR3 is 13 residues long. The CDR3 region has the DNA TGCAGTGCCAGTAGCGGGAGGGAAGATACGCAGTATTTT. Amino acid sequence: CSASSGREDTQYF.

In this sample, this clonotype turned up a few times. CDR3 region: CASSLGQRYEQYF. CDR3 nucleotide sequence: TGTGCCAGCAGCTTAGGTCAGCGCTACGAGCAGTACTTC. The chain recombines TRBV7-2 with TRBJ2-7; D unresolved. This CDR3 has 13 amino acids. Germline V gene sequence: CDR1 SGHTA, CDR2 FQGNSA. Trimming removed 1 base at V and 3 bases at J, with 7 bases between.

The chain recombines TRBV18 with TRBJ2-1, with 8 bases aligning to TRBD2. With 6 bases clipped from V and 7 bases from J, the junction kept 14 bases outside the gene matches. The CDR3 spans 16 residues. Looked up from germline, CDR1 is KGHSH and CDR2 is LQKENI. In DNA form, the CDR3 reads TGTGCCAGCTCCCGACGGGGTAGCGGGGTTGAGAATGAGCAGTTCTTC. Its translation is CASSRRGSGVENEQFF.

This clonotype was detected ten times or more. CDR3 DNA sequence: TGCGCCAGCAGCCGACTAGCCTACCCTCGCACAGATACGCAGTATTTT. Encoded protein: CASSRLAYPRTDTQYF. This chain connects TRBV5-1 to TRBJ2-3, with 7 nucleotides matching TRBD2. Trimming removed 4 bases from V and 1 base from J; junction bases left unmatched: 9. Germline CDR1 SGHRS, CDR2 YFSETQ. The CDR3 has 16 residues. Complete variable domain (other parts from reference TRBV5-1 and TRBJ2-3): KAGVTQTPRYLIKTRGQQVTLSCSPISGHRSVSWYQQTPGQGLQFLFEYFSETQRNKGNFPGRFSGRQFSNSRSEMNVSTLELGDSALYLCASSRLAYPRTDTQYFGPGTRLTVL.

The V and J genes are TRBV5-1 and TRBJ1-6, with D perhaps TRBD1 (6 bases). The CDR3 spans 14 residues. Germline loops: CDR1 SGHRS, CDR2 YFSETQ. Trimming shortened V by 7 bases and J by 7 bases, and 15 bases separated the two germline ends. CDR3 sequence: CASAGGTINSPLHF. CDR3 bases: TGCGCCAGCGCCGGGGGCACGATAAATTCACCCCTCCACTTT. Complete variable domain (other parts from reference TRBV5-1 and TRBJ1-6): KAGVTQTPRYLIKTRGQQVTLSCSPISGHRSVSWYQQTPGQGLQFLFEYFSETQRNKGNFPGRFSGRQFSNSRSEMNVSTLELGDSALYLCASAGGTINSPLHFGNGTRLTVT.

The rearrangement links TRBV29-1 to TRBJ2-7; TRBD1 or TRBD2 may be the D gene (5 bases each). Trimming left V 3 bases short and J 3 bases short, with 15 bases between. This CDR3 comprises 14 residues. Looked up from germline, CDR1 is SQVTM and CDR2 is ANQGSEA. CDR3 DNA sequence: TGCAGCGTTGAGACAAGTGGGGGAGACTACGAGCAGTACTTC. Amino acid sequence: CSVETSGGDYEQYF.

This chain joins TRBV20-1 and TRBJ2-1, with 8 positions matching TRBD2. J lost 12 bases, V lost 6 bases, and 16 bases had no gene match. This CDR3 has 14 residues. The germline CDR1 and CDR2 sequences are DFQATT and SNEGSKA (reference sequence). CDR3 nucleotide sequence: TGCAGTGCCAATAGCGGGAATCCCTCCCTACGGCAGTTCTTC. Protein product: CSANSGNPSLRQFF.

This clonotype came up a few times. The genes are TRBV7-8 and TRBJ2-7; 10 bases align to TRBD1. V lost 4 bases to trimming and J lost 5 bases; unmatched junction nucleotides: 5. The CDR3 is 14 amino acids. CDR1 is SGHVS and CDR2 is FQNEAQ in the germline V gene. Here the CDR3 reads CASSSTGQGNEQYF. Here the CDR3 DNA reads TGTGCCAGCAGCTCAACGGGACAGGGGAACGAGCAGTACTTC.

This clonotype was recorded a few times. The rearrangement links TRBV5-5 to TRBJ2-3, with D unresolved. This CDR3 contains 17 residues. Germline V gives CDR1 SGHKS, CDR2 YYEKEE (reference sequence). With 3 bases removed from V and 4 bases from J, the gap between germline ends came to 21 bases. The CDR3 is CASSSRPGPSGADTQYF. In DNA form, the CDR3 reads TGTGCCAGCAGCTCCCGCCCTGGGCCTTCCGGCGCAGATACGCAGTATTTT.

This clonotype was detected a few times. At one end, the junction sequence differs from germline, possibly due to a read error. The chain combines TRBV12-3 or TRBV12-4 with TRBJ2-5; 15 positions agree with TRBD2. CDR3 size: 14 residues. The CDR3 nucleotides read TGTGCCAGCAGTCCTACGGGACTAGCGGGGGGACTAGGCTTC. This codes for CASSPTGLAGGLGF.

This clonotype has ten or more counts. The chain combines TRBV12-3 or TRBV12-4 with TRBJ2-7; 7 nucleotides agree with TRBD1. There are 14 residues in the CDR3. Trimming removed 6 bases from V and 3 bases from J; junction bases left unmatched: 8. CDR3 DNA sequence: TGTGCCAGCAGCCCATACAGGGGTCACTACGAGCAGTACTTC. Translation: CASSPYRGHYEQYF.

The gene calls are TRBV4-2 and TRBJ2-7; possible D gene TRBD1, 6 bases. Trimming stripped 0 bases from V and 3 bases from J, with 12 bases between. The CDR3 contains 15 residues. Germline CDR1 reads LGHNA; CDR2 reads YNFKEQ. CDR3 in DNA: TGTGCCAGCAGCCAAGATGAACAGGGCCTCTACGAGCAGTACTTC. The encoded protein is CASSQDEQGLYEQYF.

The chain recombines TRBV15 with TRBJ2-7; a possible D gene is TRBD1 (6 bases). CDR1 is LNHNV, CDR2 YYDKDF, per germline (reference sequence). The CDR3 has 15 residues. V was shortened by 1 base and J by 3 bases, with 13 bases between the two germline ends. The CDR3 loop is CATSRVQGSYYEQYF. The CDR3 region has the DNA TGTGCCACCAGCAGAGTACAGGGATCTTACTACGAGCAGTACTTC.